These T cell receptor beta chains were read from a single sample in a study of blood T cell repertoires in COVID-19. Here immunoSEQ multiplex PCR was the method, and the copy in TCRdb shows in-frame clones only, minus some. Of more than 65,000 clones listed, about four fifths are singletons. Material for sequencing was peripheral blood. All receptors derive from a woman of 80 years or more with acute or convalescent COVID-19. CDR3s include the opening cysteine and the closing phenylalanine or tryptophan. A D gene is named only where the DNA matches it firmly. Clone size is stated in some rows and not others, as once, few, many or a class when expanded.

D gene	V gene	J gene	CDR3 length	clone size	CDR3 DNA	CDR3 protein
.	TRBV10-2	TRBJ2-3	16	.	TGCGCCAGCAGTGAGCTCAGGGGCCGGAGCACAGATACGCAGTATTTT	CASSELRGRSTDTQYF
TRBD2	TRBV5-1	TRBJ2-3	23	.	TGCGCCAGCAGCTTGGCACCGGGCCCGGGGCCCGGACTAGCGGGCTCTAGCACAGATACGCAGTATTTT	CASSLAPGPGPGLAGSSTDTQYF
.	TRBV5-1	TRBJ1-6	14	few	TGCGCCAGCAGGGAGTCGCCAGGGGATTCACCCCTCCACTTT	CASRESPGDSPLHF
.	TRBV25-1	TRBJ1-2	15	.	TGTGCCAGCAGTGAATCCGGGGGAAGGGGCTATGGCTACACCTTC	CASSESGGRGYGYTF
TRBD2	TRBV2	TRBJ2-7	16	.	TGTGCCAGCAGTGAAGTGGGTAGCGGGGGAACCTACGAGCAGTACTTC	CASSEVGSGGTYEQYF
TRBD2	TRBV2	TRBJ2-5	14	.	TGTGCCAGCGCCAGATCTAGCGGGATCGAGACCCAGTACTTC	CASARSSGIETQYF
TRBD1	TRBV18	TRBJ1-3	15	.	TGTGCCAGCTCACAGGACAGGGGTATCGGAAACACCATATATTTT	CASSQDRGIGNTIYF
.	TRBV13	TRBJ2-3	17	.	TGTGCCAGCAGCTTAGGCCGGACCCCAGGGCGCACAGATACGCAGTATTTT	CASSLGRTPGRTDTQYF
TRBD1	TRBV6-5	TRBJ2-7	15	few	TGTGCCAGCAGGACAACAGGGGATTCTTCCTACGAGCAGTACTTC	CASRTTGDSSYEQYF
TRBD1	TRBV7-9	TRBJ1-1	17	few	TGTGCCAGCAGCTCCTCGGGAGCTGGGACAGGGTTCCCTGAAGCTTTCTTT	CASSSSGAGTGFPEAFF
TRBD2	TRBV5-1	TRBJ2-5	16	.	TGCGCCAGCAGCTTGAAGACTAGCGGGGACCAAGAGACCCAGTACTTC	CASSLKTSGDQETQYF
TRBD1	TRBV19	TRBJ2-2	15	.	TGTGCCAGCCGTACGGGGACAGGGAACACCGGGGAGCTGTTTTTT	CASRTGTGNTGELFF
.	TRBV19	TRBJ2-7	15	.	TGTGCCAGTAGTAGTCAGTCGGGCAGGGACTACGAGCAGTACTTC	CASSSQSGRDYEQYF
.	TRBV10-3	TRBJ1-1	11	.	TGTGCCATCAGTGACGACACTGAAGCTTTCTTT	CAISDDTEAFF
TRBD1	TRBV6-5	TRBJ1-5	14	.	TGTGCCAGCAGGGCAGGGGGAAGCAATCAGCCCCAGCATTTT	CASRAGGSNQPQHF
TRBD2	TRBV5-6	TRBJ2-3	16	.	TGTGCCAGCAGCTTGGGACTAGCGGGGAGCACAGATACGCAGTATTTT	CASSLGLAGSTDTQYF
TRBD2	TRBV14	TRBJ2-3	18	.	TGTGCCAGCAGCCAAGATCCCCGGACTAGCTCCGTTTTCGATACGCAGTATTTT	CASSQDPRTSSVFDTQYF
TRBD2	TRBV19	TRBJ2-6	18	.	TGTGCCAGTAGTGTTTCCGGGACTACGACACTTGGGGCCAACGTCCTGACTTTC	CASSVSGTTTLGANVLTF
TRBD2	TRBV2	TRBJ2-3	16	.	TGTGCCAGCAGGCTAGCGGGGGGGCCGAAGGCAGATACGCAGTATTTT	CASRLAGGPKADTQYF
.	TRBV11-2	TRBJ1-5	16	.	TGTGCCAGCAGCTACCCCCAGGCAGGGGGCAATCAGCCCCAGCATTTT	CASSYPQAGGNQPQHF
.	TRBV6-2/TRBV6-3	TRBJ1-2	14	.	TGTGCCAGCAGTTACCACAGGGAGCTCTATGGCTACACCTTC	CASSYHRELYGYTF
.	TRBV7-8	TRBJ1-2	16	.	TGTGCCAGCAGCTTAAAACAGGTGACCCTTAACTATGGCTACACCTTC	CASSLKQVTLNYGYTF
TRBD2	TRBV5-4	TRBJ2-1	18	few	TGTGCCAGCAGTCCGGGACTAGCGGGGGGGATCACCTACAATGAGCAGTTCTTC	CASSPGLAGGITYNEQFF
.	TRBV25-1	TRBJ2-5	12	.	TGTGCCAGCAGTGCCCTAGTTGGGACCCAGTACTTC	CASSALVGTQYF
TRBD1	TRBV7-8	TRBJ1-6	14	once	TGTGCCAGCAGCCCTCGACAGGGTTTCTCACCCCTCCACTTT	CASSPRQGFSPLHF
.	TRBV3-1/TRBV3-2	TRBJ2-7	14	.	TGTGCCAGCAGCCCGAGCGGGCCACTCTACGAGCAGTACTTC	CASSPSGPLYEQYF
TRBD2	TRBV18	TRBJ2-3	16	.	TGTGCCAGCTCACGGGAGCGGGGGCTCTCGACAGATACGCAGTATTTT	CASSRERGLSTDTQYF
TRBD1	TRBV2	TRBJ1-2	13	.	TGTGCCAGCACGGACAGGGGGCTTAGTGGCTACACCTTC	CASTDRGLSGYTF
.	TRBV19	TRBJ1-5	16	.	TGTGCCAGTAGTATAGTAACCGGGTATGGCAATCAGCCCCAGCATTTT	CASSIVTGYGNQPQHF
TRBD1	TRBV6-6	TRBJ2-7	13	.	TGTGCCAGCGGTGGACAGGCAACCTACGAGCAGTACTTC	CASGGQATYEQYF
.	TRBV6-1	TRBJ2-1	16	.	TGTGCCAGCAGTGAAGGTTCGGTAAGCTCCTACAATGAGCAGTTCTTC	CASSEGSVSSYNEQFF
TRBD1	TRBV3-1/TRBV3-2	TRBJ1-1	14	.	TGTGCCAGCAGCCCATCCACGGACAGGGCCAAAGCTTTCTTT	CASSPSTDRAKAFF
.	TRBV6-1	TRBJ1-1	15	once	TGTGCCAGCAGTGAAAGTACTAGGATGAACACTGAAGCTTTCTTT	CASSESTRMNTEAFF
.	TRBV2	TRBJ1-5	14	.	TGTGCCAGCAGCTACGTAATTAGCAATCAGCCCCAGCATTTT	CASSYVISNQPQHF
.	TRBV9	TRBJ2-3	14	.	TGTGCCAGCAGCCCAGCGGTGAGCACAGATACGCAGTATTTT	CASSPAVSTDTQYF
TRBD1	TRBV24-1	TRBJ2-7	16	.	TGTGCCACCAGTGGCGACCGGGACAGGGGCTTGTACGAGCAGTACTTC	CATSGDRDRGLYEQYF
.	TRBV3-1/TRBV3-2	TRBJ1-2	14	few	TGTGCCAGCAGCCAAGAAAAGGGGGGGTATGGCTACACCTTC	CASSQEKGGYGYTF
TRBD1	TRBV12-3/TRBV12-4	TRBJ1-1	13	.	TGTGCCAGCACCTTGACAGGGTGGACTGAAGCTTTCTTT	CASTLTGWTEAFF
.	TRBV3-1/TRBV3-2	TRBJ2-7	14	.	TGTGCCAGCAGCTATGACAGATCCTCCTACGAGCAGTACTTC	CASSYDRSSYEQYF
.	TRBV27	TRBJ1-2	13	.	TGTGCCAGCAGAAAAAGGGGGAACTATGGCTACACCTTC	CASRKRGNYGYTF
TRBD1	TRBV7-2	TRBJ1-3	15	.	TGTGCCAGCAGTAGGGGGACAGGGAGGGGAAACACCATATATTTT	CASSRGTGRGNTIYF
TRBD2	TRBV2	TRBJ2-7	13	.	TGTGCCAGCAGTGCGGGGGGAACCTACGAGCAGTACTTC	CASSAGGTYEQYF
.	TRBV30	TRBJ1-6	23	.	TGTGCCTGGAGTGTACGATTCGATTTCTTTCCGGGACTTTACTCTAGGATTAATTCACCCCTCCACTTT	CAWSVRFDFFPGLYSRINSPLHF
.	TRBV6-1	TRBJ1-5	17	few	TGTGCCAGCAGTGAATGGGGGGGCCTCCCTCCATATCAGCCCCAGCATTTT	CASSEWGGLPPYQPQHF
.	TRBV19	TRBJ2-2	15	.	TGTGCCAGTTCCAGGGCGGGGAGTAGAAGCGGGGAGCTGTTTTTT	CASSRAGSRSGELFF
.	TRBV7-9	TRBJ2-1	12	.	TGTGCCTGTCAGGGGGGACCCAATGAGCAGTTCTTC	CACQGGPNEQFF
TRBD2	TRBV11-3	TRBJ2-5	15	.	TGTGCCAGCAGCTTAGGGGGACTAGTTGAGGAGACCCAGTACTTC	CASSLGGLVEETQYF
.	TRBV19	TRBJ2-2	14	.	TGTGCCAGTTCCCCCTCAGGTGCAACCGGGGAGCTGTTTTTT	CASSPSGATGELFF
.	TRBV7-9	TRBJ2-1	16	.	TGTGCCAGCAGCTTAGCAGGACATGGCTCCTACAATGAGCAGTTCTTC	CASSLAGHGSYNEQFF
.	TRBV5-1	TRBJ2-3	15	.	TGCGCCAGCAACCTCGGGGGACCTTCACTCAATACGCAGTATTTT	CASNLGGPSLNTQYF
TRBD1	TRBV3-1/TRBV3-2	TRBJ1-2	16	.	TGTGCCAGCAGCCAAGATCCCCGGACAGGGGGCTTTGGCTACACCTTC	CASSQDPRTGGFGYTF
.	TRBV27	TRBJ1-2	12	.	TGTGCCAGCAGTTCGCCCGGGACAGGCTACACCTTC	CASSSPGTGYTF
TRBD2	TRBV12-3/TRBV12-4	TRBJ2-7	13	.	TGTGCCAGCAGTGGACAGCGGGGGGCCGAGCAGTACTTC	CASSGQRGAEQYF
TRBD1	TRBV16	TRBJ2-7	16	.	TGTGCCAGCAGCCCTTACGGACAGGGAAAGGACTACGAGCAGTACTTC	CASSPYGQGKDYEQYF
TRBD1	TRBV6-5	TRBJ2-7	13	once	TGTGCCAGCAGAGGACAGGGTACCGACGAGCAGTACTTC	CASRGQGTDEQYF
.	TRBV11-2	TRBJ2-7	12	.	TGTGCCAGCAGCGTAGAGTACTACGAGCAGTACTTC	CASSVEYYEQYF
.	TRBV7-8	TRBJ1-2	12	.	TGTGCCAGCAGGCGAACAGGGTTTGGCTACACCTTC	CASRRTGFGYTF
TRBD1	TRBV5-4	TRBJ1-1	14	.	TGTGCCAGCATCCCACCCCAGGGGGTCACTGAAGCTTTCTTT	CASIPPQGVTEAFF
TRBD2	TRBV7-9	TRBJ2-1	18	.	TGTGCCAGCAGCACACCGGGACTAGCGGGGGGGCGTGGCAATGAGCAGTTCTTC	CASSTPGLAGGRGNEQFF
.	TRBV7-6	TRBJ2-3	15	.	TGTGCCAGCAGCTTAGGGGGGGGGCGCACAGATACGCAGTATTTT	CASSLGGGRTDTQYF